The 14 T cell receptor beta chains in this list originate from one sample, sequenced in a study of shared clonotypes between healthy human individuals. TCRdb keeps only in-frame clones here, not all; method: immunoSEQ multiplex PCR. The sample lists about 2.4 million clones; 93% were seen once. Sequencing was performed on naive CD4+ T cells from PBMCs. Indicated subset: CD45RA+ positively selected. These receptor sequences come from a man between 18 and 29 years old in good health. Some clones in this sample may be carry-over from other donors' samples.

The gene calls are TRBV4-1 and TRBJ2-5, with D perhaps TRBD2 (7 bases). Trimming stripped 4 bases from V and 5 bases from J, with 26 bases between. This CDR3 contains 18 residues. The germline V gene has CDR1 MGHRA and CDR2 YSYEKL. CDR3 protein: CASSRDARGAGVGETQYF. The DNA of the CDR3 is TGCGCCAGCAGCCGAGACGCCAGGGGTGCGGGAGTCGGGGAGACCCAGTACTTC.

V and J are TRBV5-1 and TRBJ1-2; no reliable D call. CDR1 is SGHRS, CDR2 YFSETQ, per germline. The CDR3 spans 14 residues. Trimming left V 4 bases short and J 5 bases short, with 15 bases between. CDR3 DNA: TGCGCCAGCAGCCCCGAGAGGGCCCTTTATGGCTACACCTTC. This sequence encodes CASSPERALYGYTF.

The V and J genes are TRBV25-1 and TRBJ2-7; no clear D gene. CDR3 length: 16 amino acids. Per the germline V gene, CDR1 is MGHDK and CDR2 is SYGVNS. Trimming pared 3 bases from V and 7 bases from J, leaving 22 bases between. In DNA form, the CDR3 reads TGTGCCAGCAGTGACGCTTCTTTGGGCAGGTCGCGGGAGCAGTACTTC. It translates to CASSDASLGRSREQYF.

The chain carries TRBV6-1 and TRBJ2-5; D unresolved. Germline CDR1 reads MNHNS; CDR2 reads SASEGT. V was cut by 7 bases and J by 5 bases, with 17 bases left in between. CDR3 size: 14 residues. As DNA, the CDR3 is TGTGCCAGCAATTGGAGTGGGGAAGGGGAGACCCAGTACTTC. Translating it yields CASNWSGEGETQYF.

The V gene is TRBV28, the J gene TRBJ1-1, with TRBD1 as a possible D gene (5 bases). V lost 3 bases, J lost 4 bases, and 21 bases lay in between. The CDR3 length is 17 residues. CDR1 is MDHEN and CDR2 is SYDVKM in the germline V gene. CDR3 nucleotide sequence: TGTGCCAGCAGTTTTATTCGCTCGGGGGGGATCCTCACTGAAGCTTTCTTT. This codes for CASSFIRSGGILTEAFF.

This clone came up once. The chain uses TRBV28 and TRBJ1-5; 7 nucleotides match TRBD1. From germline, CDR1 is MDHEN and CDR2 SYDVKM. V was clipped by 5 bases and J by 6 bases; unmatched bases: 10. The CDR3 runs 15 residues. The CDR3 nucleotides are TGTGCCAGCAGTAAACAGGGGAGATCGGGTCAGCCCCAGCATTTT. It encodes CASSKQGRSGQPQHF. Full variable domain (remainder filled in from reference TRBV28 and TRBJ1-5): DVKVTQSSRYLVKRTGEKVFLECVQDMDHENMFWYRQDPGLGLRLIYFSYDVKMKEKGDIPEGYSVSREKKERFSLILESASTNQTSMYLCASSKQGRSGQPQHFGDGTRLSIL.

A remark on this clone: Other DNA sequences within the sample encode an identical CDR3. This chain links TRBV5-1 with TRBJ2-1, with 7 bases identical to TRBD1. Germline trimming cut 0 bases from V and 10 bases from J; bases unmatched to any gene: 1. This CDR3 contains 12 residues. CDR1 is SGHRS, CDR2 YFSETQ, per germline. CDR3 protein: CASSLGRGEQFF. DNA for the CDR3: TGCGCCAGCAGCTTGGGCAGGGGGGAGCAGTTCTTC.

As to this clone: This same CDR3 is encoded by further DNA sequences in the sample. The CDR3, as DNA: TGTGCCAGCAGCGGGGATCGAGAGACCCAGTACTTC. Its protein is CASSGDRETQYF. The rearrangement uses TRBV2 and TRBJ2-5, with D possibly being TRBD2 (5 bases). Germline-derived CDR1 and CDR2 are SNHLY and FYNNEI. The V end was cut by 6 bases, the J end by 4 bases, with 9 bases between. The CDR3 loop spans 12 amino acids.

The chain has TRBV5-4 and TRBJ1-2; D is unresolved. The CDR3 runs 13 residues. Germline V gene lookup returns CDR1 SGHNT and CDR2 YYREEE (reference sequence). V was trimmed by 5 bases and J by 2 bases, leaving 10 bases between them. CDR3 nucleotides: TGTGCCAGCAGAAAAAGGGAGAACTATGGCTACACCTTC. This sequence encodes CASRKRENYGYTF.

The chain recombines TRBV7-3 with TRBJ2-5, with D unclear. The CDR3 consists of 13 residues. V was trimmed by 1 base and J by 4 bases, leaving 7 bases between them. Germline loops: CDR1 SGHTA, CDR2 FQGTGA. This CDR3 reads CASSLNWAETQYF. The CDR3 DNA follows: TGTGCCAGCAGCTTAAACTGGGCAGAGACCCAGTACTTC.

J is TRBJ2-3 and V is TRBV7-8; 11 positions match TRBD2. The V gene's germline CDR1 is SGHVS and CDR2 FQNEAQ. The CDR3 runs 16 residues. V was pared by 5 bases and J by 0 bases, with 4 bases of the junction left unmatched. The CDR3 bases are TGTGCCAGCAGCCCCTGGACTAGCGGGAGCACAGATACGCAGTATTTT. Residues: CASSPWTSGSTDTQYF.

The V and J genes are TRBV2 and TRBJ2-3; 7 nucleotides line up with TRBD1. The CDR3 consists of 15 residues. After removal of 8 bases from V and 2 bases from J, the junction contained 10 bases not matched to a gene. The germline CDR1 and CDR2 sequences are SNHLY and FYNNEI. This chain's CDR3 is CASAPEGQSTDTQYF. The CDR3 nucleotides are TGTGCCAGCGCTCCTGAGGGACAGTCCACAGATACGCAGTATTTT.

The rearrangement joins TRBV6-4 to TRBJ2-3, with 16 bases identical to TRBD2. Trimming removed 6 bases from V and 5 bases from J; junction bases left unmatched: 14. The CDR3 runs 19 residues. Germline-derived CDR1 and CDR2 are MRHNA and SNTAGT. The DNA of the CDR3 is TGTGCCAGCAGAGCCACTCCGGGACTAGCGGGAGGGCCAGGAGATACGCAGTATTTT. This sequence encodes CASRATPGLAGGPGDTQYF.

The rearrangement joins TRBV6-6 to TRBJ2-1; 9 bases fit TRBD2. Germline V CDR1 and CDR2: MNHNY, SVGAGI (reference sequence). V lost 2 bases, J lost 5 bases, and 7 bases stayed unmatched. This CDR3 spans 16 amino acids. This CDR3 is CASSYLPGLANNEQFF. Written as DNA, the CDR3 is TGTGCCAGCAGTTACCTACCGGGACTAGCAAACAATGAGCAGTTCTTC.